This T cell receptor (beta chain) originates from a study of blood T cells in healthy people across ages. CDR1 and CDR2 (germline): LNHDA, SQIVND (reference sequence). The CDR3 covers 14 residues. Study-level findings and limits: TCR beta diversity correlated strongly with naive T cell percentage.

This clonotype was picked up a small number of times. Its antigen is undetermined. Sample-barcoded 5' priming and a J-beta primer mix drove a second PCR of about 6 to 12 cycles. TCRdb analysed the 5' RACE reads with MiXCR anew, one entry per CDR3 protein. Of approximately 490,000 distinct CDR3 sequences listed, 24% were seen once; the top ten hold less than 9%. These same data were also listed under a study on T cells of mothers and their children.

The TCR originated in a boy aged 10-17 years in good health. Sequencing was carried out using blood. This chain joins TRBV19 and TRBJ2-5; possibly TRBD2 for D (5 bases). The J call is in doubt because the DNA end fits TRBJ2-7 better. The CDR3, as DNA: TGTGCCAGTAGTATTCTGTGGGAGTTAGACGAGCAGTACTTC. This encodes CASSILWELDEQYF.